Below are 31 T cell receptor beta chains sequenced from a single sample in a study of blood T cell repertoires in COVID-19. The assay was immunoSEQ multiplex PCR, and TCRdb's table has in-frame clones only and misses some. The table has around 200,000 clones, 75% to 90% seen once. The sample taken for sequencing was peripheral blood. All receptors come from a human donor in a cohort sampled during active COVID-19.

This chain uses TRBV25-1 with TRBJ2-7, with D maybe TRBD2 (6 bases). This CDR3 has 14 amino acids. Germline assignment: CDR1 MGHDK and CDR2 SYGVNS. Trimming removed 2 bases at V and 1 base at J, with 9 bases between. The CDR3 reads CASSEQGGSYEQYF. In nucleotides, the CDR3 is TGTGCCAGCAGTGAACAGGGAGGTTCCTACGAGCAGTACTTC.

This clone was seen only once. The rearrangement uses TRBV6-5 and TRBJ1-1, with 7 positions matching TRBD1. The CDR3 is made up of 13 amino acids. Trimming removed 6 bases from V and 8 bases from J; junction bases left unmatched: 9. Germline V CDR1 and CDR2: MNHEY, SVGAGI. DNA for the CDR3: TGTGCCAGCAGGTTCAGGGGGTCTGGGGAAGCTTTCTTT. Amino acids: CASRFRGSGEAFF.

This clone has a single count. This CDR3 reads CASSFLYEQYF. In nucleotides, the CDR3 is TGTGCCAGCAGCTTCCTATACGAGCAGTACTTC. The chain has TRBV7-2 and TRBJ2-7; no clear D. This CDR3 contains 11 residues. Germline values: CDR1 SGHTA, CDR2 FQGNSA. With 3 bases removed from V and 4 bases from J, the gap between germline ends came to 4 bases. Using reference TRBV7-2 and TRBJ2-7 for the parts outside the CDR3, the full variable domain is GAGVSQSPSNKVTEKGKDVELRCDPISGHTALYWYRQSLGQGLEFLIYFQGNSAPDKSGLPSDRFSAERTGGSVSTLTIQRTQQEDSAVYLCASSFLYEQYFGPGTRLTVT.

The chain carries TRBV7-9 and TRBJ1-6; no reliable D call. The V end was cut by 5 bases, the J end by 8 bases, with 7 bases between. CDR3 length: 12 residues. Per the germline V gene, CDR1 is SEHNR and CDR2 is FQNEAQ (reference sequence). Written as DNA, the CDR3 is TGTGCCAGCAGCCTCTCCTATTCACCCCTCCACTTT. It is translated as CASSLSYSPLHF.

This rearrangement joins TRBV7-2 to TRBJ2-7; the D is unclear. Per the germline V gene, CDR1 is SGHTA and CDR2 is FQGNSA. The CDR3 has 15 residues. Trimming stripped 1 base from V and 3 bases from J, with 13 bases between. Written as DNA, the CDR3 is TGTGCCAGCAGCTTAGTCAAGAGACATCTCTACGAGCAGTACTTC. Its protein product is CASSLVKRHLYEQYF.

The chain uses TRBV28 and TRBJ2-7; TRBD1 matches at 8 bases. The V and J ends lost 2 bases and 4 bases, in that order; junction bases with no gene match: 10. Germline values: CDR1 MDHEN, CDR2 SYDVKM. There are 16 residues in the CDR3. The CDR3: CASSLPPRTGTYEQYF. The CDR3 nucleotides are TGTGCCAGCAGTTTACCCCCCAGGACAGGGACTTACGAGCAGTACTTC.

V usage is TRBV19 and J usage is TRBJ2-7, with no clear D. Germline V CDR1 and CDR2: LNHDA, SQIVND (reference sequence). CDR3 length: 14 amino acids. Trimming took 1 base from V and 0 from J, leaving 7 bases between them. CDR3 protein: CASSIGDFSYEQYF. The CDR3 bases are TGTGCCAGTAGTATAGGAGACTTCTCCTACGAGCAGTACTTC.

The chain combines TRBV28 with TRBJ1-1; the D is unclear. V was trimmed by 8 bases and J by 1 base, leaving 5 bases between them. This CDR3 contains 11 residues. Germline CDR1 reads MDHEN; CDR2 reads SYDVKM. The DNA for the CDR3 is TGTGCCAGCGGCCCGAACACTGAAGCTTTCTTT. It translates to CASGPNTEAFF.

The CDR3 reads CASTVTDSYEQYF. Here the CDR3 DNA reads TGTGCCAGCACCGTGACTGACTCCTACGAGCAGTACTTC. The V and J genes are TRBV7-2 and TRBJ2-7; D gene unclear. This CDR3 contains 13 residues. Germline V CDR1 and CDR2: SGHTA, FQGNSA. Trimming left V 7 bases short and J 0 bases short, with 10 bases between.

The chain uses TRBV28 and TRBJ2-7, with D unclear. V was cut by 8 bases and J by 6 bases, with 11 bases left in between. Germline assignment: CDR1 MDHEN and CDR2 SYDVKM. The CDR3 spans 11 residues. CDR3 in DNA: TGTGCCAGCCGCAAGTACGGCGAGCAGTACTTC. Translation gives CASRKYGEQYF.

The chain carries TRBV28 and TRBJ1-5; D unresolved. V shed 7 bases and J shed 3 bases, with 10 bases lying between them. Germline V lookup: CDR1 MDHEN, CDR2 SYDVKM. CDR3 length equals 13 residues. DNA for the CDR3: TGTGCCAGCATCTTAACACACAATCAGCCCCAGCATTTT. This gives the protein CASILTHNQPQHF.

CDR3 in DNA: TGTGCCAGCAGCGGATACGGGACAGGGGCCGCAACTAATGAAAAACTGTTTTTT. Translated, it gives CASSGYGTGAATNEKLFF. The gene calls are TRBV13 and TRBJ1-4; 10 bases line up with TRBD1. Trimming removed 5 bases from V and 0 bases from J; junction bases left unmatched: 9. The germline V gene has CDR1 PRHDT and CDR2 FYEKMQ (reference sequence). The CDR3 has 18 residues.

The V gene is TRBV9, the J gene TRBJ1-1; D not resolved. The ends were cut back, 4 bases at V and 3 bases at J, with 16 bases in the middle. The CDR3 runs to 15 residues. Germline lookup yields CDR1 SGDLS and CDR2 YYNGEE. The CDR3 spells CASSTRTTGYTEAFF. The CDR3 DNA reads TGTGCCAGCAGCACGCGTACGACCGGGTACACTGAAGCTTTCTTT.

CDR3 nucleotide sequence: TGTGCCACCAGCAGCCAGTTGAACGACGAGCAGTACTTC. Protein: CATSSQLNDEQYF. V gene TRBV15 combines with J gene TRBJ2-7; D gene uncertain. The CDR3 has 13 residues. With 3 bases removed from V and 5 bases from J, the gap between germline ends came to 11 bases. CDR1 and CDR2 (germline): LNHNV, YYDKDF (reference sequence).

DNA of the CDR3: TGTGCCAGCAGTTTCCTACCGACTAGCGGTAGCTACGAGCAGTACTTC. As protein: CASSFLPTSGSYEQYF. The rearrangement uses TRBV28 and TRBJ2-7; 9 nucleotides agree with TRBD2. The CDR3 is made up of 16 amino acids. Germline loops: CDR1 MDHEN, CDR2 SYDVKM. V was pared by 3 bases and J by 3 bases, with 9 bases of the junction left unmatched.

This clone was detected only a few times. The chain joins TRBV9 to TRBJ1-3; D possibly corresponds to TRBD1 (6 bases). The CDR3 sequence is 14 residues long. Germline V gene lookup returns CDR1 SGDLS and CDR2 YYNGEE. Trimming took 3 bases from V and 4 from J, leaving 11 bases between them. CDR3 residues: CASSGGTFGNTIYF. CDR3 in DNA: TGTGCCAGCAGCGGAGGGACATTCGGAAACACCATATATTTT.

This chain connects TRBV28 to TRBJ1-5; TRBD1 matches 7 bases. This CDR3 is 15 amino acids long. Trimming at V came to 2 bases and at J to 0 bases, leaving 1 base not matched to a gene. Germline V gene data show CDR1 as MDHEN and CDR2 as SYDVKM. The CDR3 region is CASSLGDSSNQPQHF. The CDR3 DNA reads TGTGCCAGCAGTTTAGGGGACAGTAGCAATCAGCCCCAGCATTTT.

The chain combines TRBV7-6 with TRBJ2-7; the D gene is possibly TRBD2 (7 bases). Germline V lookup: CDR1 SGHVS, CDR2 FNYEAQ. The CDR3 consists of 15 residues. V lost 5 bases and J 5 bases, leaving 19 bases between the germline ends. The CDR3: CASSPWGGGSDEQYF. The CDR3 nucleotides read TGTGCCAGCAGCCCCTGGGGGGGCGGCAGCGACGAGCAGTACTTC.

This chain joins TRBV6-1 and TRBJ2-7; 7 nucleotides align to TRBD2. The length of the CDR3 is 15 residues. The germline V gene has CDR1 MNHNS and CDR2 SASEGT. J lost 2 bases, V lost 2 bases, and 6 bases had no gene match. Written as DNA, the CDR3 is TGTGCCAGCAGTGAATACGCGGGAGCGGCCTACGAGCAGTACTTC. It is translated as CASSEYAGAAYEQYF.

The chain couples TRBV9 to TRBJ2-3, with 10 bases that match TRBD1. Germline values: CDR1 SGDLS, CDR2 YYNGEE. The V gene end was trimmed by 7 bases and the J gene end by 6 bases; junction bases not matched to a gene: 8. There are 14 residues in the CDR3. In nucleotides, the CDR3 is TGTGCCAGCGGGCTGTGGGACAGGGGTGATACGCAGTATTTT. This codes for CASGLWDRGDTQYF.

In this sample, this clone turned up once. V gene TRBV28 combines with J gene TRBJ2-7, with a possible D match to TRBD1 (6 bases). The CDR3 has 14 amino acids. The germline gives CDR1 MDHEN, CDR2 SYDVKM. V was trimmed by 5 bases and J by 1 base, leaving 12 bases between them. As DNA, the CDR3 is TGTGCCAGCAGTGAAACAGGGTTTTCCTACGAGCAGTACTTC. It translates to CASSETGFSYEQYF. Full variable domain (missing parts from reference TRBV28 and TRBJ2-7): DVKVTQSSRYLVKRTGEKVFLECVQDMDHENMFWYRQDPGLGLRLIYFSYDVKMKEKGDIPEGYSVSREKKERFSLILESASTNQTSMYLCASSETGFSYEQYFGPGTRLTVT.

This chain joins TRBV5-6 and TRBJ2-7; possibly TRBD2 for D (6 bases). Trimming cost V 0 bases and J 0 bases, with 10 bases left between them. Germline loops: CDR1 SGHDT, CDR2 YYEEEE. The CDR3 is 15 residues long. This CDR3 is CASSLGGKSSYEQYF. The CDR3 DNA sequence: TGTGCCAGCAGCTTGGGCGGGAAGAGCTCCTACGAGCAGTACTTC.

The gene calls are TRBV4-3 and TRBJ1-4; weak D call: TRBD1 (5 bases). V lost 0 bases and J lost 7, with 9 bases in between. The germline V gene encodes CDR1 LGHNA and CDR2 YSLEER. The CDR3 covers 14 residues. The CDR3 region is CASSQDNDSEKLFF. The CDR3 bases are TGCGCCAGCAGCCAAGATAATGACAGTGAAAAACTGTTTTTT.

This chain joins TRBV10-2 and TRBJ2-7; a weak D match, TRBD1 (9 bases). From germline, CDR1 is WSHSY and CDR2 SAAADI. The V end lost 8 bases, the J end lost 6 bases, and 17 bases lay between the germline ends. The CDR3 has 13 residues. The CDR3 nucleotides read TGCGCCAGCCGGGGGGGACAGGGTCGCGAGCAGTACTTC. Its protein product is CASRGGQGREQYF.

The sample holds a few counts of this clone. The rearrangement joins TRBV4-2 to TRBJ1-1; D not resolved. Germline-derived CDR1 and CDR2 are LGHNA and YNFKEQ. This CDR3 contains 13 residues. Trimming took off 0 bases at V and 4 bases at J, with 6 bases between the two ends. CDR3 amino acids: CASSQDTVTEAFF. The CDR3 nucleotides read TGTGCCAGCAGCCAAGATACGGTCACTGAAGCTTTCTTT.

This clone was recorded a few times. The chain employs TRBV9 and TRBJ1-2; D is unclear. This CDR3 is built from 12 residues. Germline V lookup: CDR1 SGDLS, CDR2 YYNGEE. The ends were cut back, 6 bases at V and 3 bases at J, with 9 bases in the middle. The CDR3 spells CASTNIDYGYTF. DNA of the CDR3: TGTGCCAGCACGAATATAGACTATGGCTACACCTTC.

DNA for the CDR3: TGTGCCAGCAGCCAGGGTGGACTAGCTCAGTACTTC. Translated, it gives CASSQGGLAQYF. The chain couples TRBV3-1 (or the pseudogene TRBV3-2) to TRBJ2-7; 8 positions agree with TRBD2. Trimming removed 3 bases from V and 10 bases from J; junction bases left unmatched: 5. The CDR3 is 12 amino acids. Germline CDR1 reads LGHDT; CDR2 reads YNNKEL (reference sequence).

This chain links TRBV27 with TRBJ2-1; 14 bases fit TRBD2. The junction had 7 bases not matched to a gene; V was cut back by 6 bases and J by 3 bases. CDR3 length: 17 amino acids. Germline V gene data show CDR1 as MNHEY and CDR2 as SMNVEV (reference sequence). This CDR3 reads CASRLRLAGGGYNEQFF. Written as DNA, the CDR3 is TGTGCCAGCAGGCTACGACTAGCGGGAGGGGGCTACAATGAGCAGTTCTTC.

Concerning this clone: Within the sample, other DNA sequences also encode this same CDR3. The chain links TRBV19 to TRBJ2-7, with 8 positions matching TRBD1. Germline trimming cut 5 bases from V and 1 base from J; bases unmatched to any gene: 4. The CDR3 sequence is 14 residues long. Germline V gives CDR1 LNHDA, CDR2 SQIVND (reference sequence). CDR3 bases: TGTGCCAGTAGTCCCCGGACAGGGTCCTACGAGCAGTACTTC. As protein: CASSPRTGSYEQYF. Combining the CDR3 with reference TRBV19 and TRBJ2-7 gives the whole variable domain DGGITQSPKYLFRKEGQNVTLSCEQNLNHDAMYWYRQDPGQGLRLIYYSQIVNDFQKGDIAEGYSVSREKKESFPLTVTSAQKNPTAFYLCASSPRTGSYEQYFGPGTRLTVT.

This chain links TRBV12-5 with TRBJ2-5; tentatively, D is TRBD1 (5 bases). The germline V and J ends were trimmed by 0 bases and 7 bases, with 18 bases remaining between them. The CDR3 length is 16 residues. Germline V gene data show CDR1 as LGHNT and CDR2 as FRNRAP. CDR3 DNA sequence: TGTGCTAGTGGTTTGGTGAGAATCCAGGGAAAGGGGACCCAGTACTTC. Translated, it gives CASGLVRIQGKGTQYF.

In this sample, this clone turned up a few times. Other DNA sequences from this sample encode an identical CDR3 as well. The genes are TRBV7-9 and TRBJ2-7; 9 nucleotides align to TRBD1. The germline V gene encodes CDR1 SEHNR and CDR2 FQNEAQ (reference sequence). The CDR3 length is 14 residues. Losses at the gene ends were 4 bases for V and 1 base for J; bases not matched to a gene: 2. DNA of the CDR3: TGTGCCAGCAGCTCAGGACAGGGGTCCTACGAGCAGTACTTC. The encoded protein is CASSSGQGSYEQYF.